This entry describes one T cell receptor beta chain. The data were obtained in a study of blood T cell repertoires in COVID-19. Study-wide background: Specimens from acute and convalescent COVID-19 originated in the United States, Italy and Spain.

The age range of participants was about 18 to 95 years, with residence in more than 20 US areas. V lost 4 bases to trimming and J lost 3 bases, with 10 bases between them. CDR3 length: 14 residues. Germline V gene lookup returns CDR1 MNHEY and CDR2 SVGAGI. TCRdb's table, derived via immunoSEQ multiplex PCR, lists solely in-frame clones and lacks some. The sample has around 250,000 clones, around 84% seen once. The J gene is TRBJ1-3, the V gene TRBV6-5; no firm D call. Sequences were obtained from PBMCs or T cells enriched from blood (not recorded which). The TCR was taken from a woman between 45 and 60 years old who had recovered from COVID-19. Here the CDR3 DNA reads TGTGCCAGCAGTTTAAGCCAGGATGGAAACACCATATATTTT. Translated, it gives CASSLSQDGNTIYF.